This passage covers 8 T cell receptor beta chains from one sample sequenced in a study of blood T cell repertoires in COVID-19. TCRdb keeps only in-frame clones here, not all; method: immunoSEQ multiplex PCR. Altogether hundreds of thousands of clones are present, about 91% being singletons, with the ten largest covering 10% to 15%. The sequencing sample was made of peripheral blood. The receptors here all came from a woman between 45 and 60 years old with COVID-19, enrolled during active disease.

The rearrangement uses TRBV25-1 and TRBJ2-7; a weak D match, TRBD2 (5 bases). The CDR3 consists of 13 residues. Germline assignment: CDR1 MGHDK and CDR2 SYGVNS. Trimming took 2 bases from V and 3 from J, leaving 8 bases between them. CDR3 DNA sequence: TGTGCCAGCAGTGAACCCGGGATCTACGAGCAGTACTTC. It codes for CASSEPGIYEQYF.

The chain has TRBV9 and TRBJ1-1; maybe TRBD1 (5 bases). The germline CDR1 and CDR2 sequences are SGDLS and YYNGEE. Trimming stripped 4 bases from V and 5 bases from J, with 15 bases between. The CDR3 spans 14 residues. The CDR3 coding sequence is TGTGCCAGCAGCCCAGCGAGGGGAGGAACTGAAGCTTTCTTT. Translating gives CASSPARGGTEAFF.

This chain joins TRBV18 and TRBJ2-3; D perhaps matches TRBD2 (5 bases). Between the trimmed V and J ends, which lost 10 bases and 5 bases, there was a span of 28 bases. The CDR3 is 17 residues long. Germline V gene sequence: CDR1 KGHSH, CDR2 LQKENI. CDR3: CATTQLLIGEARDTQYF. The CDR3 DNA reads as TGTGCCACCACTCAACTCCTCATCGGGGAAGCGAGAGATACGCAGTATTTT.

J is TRBJ1-2 and V is TRBV12-3 or TRBV12-4, with a possible D match to TRBD1 (5 bases). This CDR3 is built from 12 residues. Between the trimmed V and J ends, which lost 7 bases and 3 bases, there was a span of 9 bases. CDR3 bases: TGTGCCAGCACAGGGTTGGACTATGGCTACACCTTC. It is translated as CASTGLDYGYTF.

The rearrangement joins TRBV7-6 to TRBJ2-1; 10 nucleotides align to TRBD2. After removal of 5 bases from V and 7 bases from J, the junction contained 2 bases not matched to a gene. The germline V gene encodes CDR1 SGHVS and CDR2 FNYEAQ. The CDR3 covers 13 residues. CDR3 protein: CASSAGLANEQFF. The CDR3 DNA sequence: TGTGCCAGCAGCGCGGGACTAGCGAATGAGCAGTTCTTC.

Turning to this clone: The sample holds other DNA sequences that translate to the same CDR3. The rearrangement links TRBV9 to TRBJ2-7; tentatively, D is TRBD2 (6 bases). Trimming shortened V by 2 bases and J by 0 bases, and 12 bases separated the two germline ends. Germline V gene data show CDR1 as SGDLS and CDR2 as YYNGEE. The CDR3 is 15 residues long. CDR3 sequence reads: CASSVRDGSSYEQYF. CDR3 sequence (DNA): TGTGCCAGCAGCGTTCGGGACGGGAGCTCCTACGAGCAGTACTTC.

This clone was seen once. The chain combines TRBV5-5 with TRBJ1-6, with TRBD1 as a possible D gene (6 bases). The V gene's germline CDR1 is SGHKS and CDR2 YYEKEE (reference sequence). V was clipped by 0 bases and J by 7 bases, with 17 bases between them. The CDR3 loop spans 17 amino acids. CDR3 in amino acids: CASSLAAGGGRNSPLHF. The CDR3, as DNA: TGTGCCAGCAGCTTGGCCGCGGGGGGCGGTCGGAATTCACCCCTCCACTTT.

This chain connects TRBV5-1 to TRBJ2-1, with 8 bases aligning to TRBD2. The CDR3 is made up of 17 amino acids. J lost 0 bases, V lost 0 bases, and 5 bases had no gene match. CDR1 and CDR2 from the germline V gene are SGHRS and YFSETQ. The CDR3 reads CASSLAGGANSYNEQFF. DNA of the CDR3: TGCGCCAGCAGCTTGGCCGGGGGGGCCAACTCCTACAATGAGCAGTTCTTC.